The 6 T cell receptor beta chains below were found in one sample sequenced in a study of graft-versus-host responses after intestinal transplantation. Sequencing used immunoSEQ multiplex PCR; TCRdb keeps in-frame clones, though not all of them. Counted here are about 120,000 clones, 90% occurring once; the ten biggest clones make up about 0.18%. These receptors' targets are unknown. This material consisted of unstimulated CD4+ T cells sorted from spleen or lymph node cells, taken before intestinal transplant. These receptors all stem from a human donor who received an intestinal transplant.

The V call is TRBV4-2, the J call TRBJ2-5; D call uncertain. The DNA end is a closer match to TRBJ2-7, so the J assignment may be wrong. CDR1 LGHNA and CDR2 YNFKEQ come from the germline V gene. The CDR3 consists of 13 residues. The CDR3 bases are TGTGCCAGCAGCCCGGGTTCTATCCACGAGCAGTACTTC. This sequence encodes CASSPGSIHEQYF.

The rearrangement links TRBV5-8 to TRBJ2-1; 10 bases fit TRBD1. There are 17 residues in the CDR3. Germline-derived CDR1 and CDR2 are SGHTS and YDEGEE. J was trimmed by 4 bases and V by 1 base; bases with no gene match: 8. The CDR3 is CASSLFKGQGTYNEQFF. The DNA of the CDR3 is TGTGCCAGCAGCTTGTTTAAGGGACAGGGGACTTACAATGAGCAGTTCTTC.

The CDR3 loop is CASSPGQGSQPQHF. The CDR3 DNA follows: TGCGCCAGCAGCCCAGGACAGGGGAGCCAGCCCCAGCATTTT. The chain carries TRBV5-1 and TRBJ1-5, with 9 bases identical to TRBD1. The CDR3 extends over 14 amino acids. CDR1 SGHRS and CDR2 YFSETQ come from the germline V gene. V trimming: 4 bases; J trimming: 7 bases; junction bases outside the gene matches: 6.

This chain connects TRBV11-2 to TRBJ1-3, with D possibly TRBD1 on 6 matching bases. This CDR3 has 14 residues. Germline V gives CDR1 SGHAT, CDR2 FQNNGV. Trimming pared 3 bases from V and 3 bases from J, leaving 9 bases between. CDR3 DNA: TGTGCCAGCAGCTTCCCAGGGGATGGAAACACCATATATTTT. Translated: CASSFPGDGNTIYF.

This chain links TRBV2 with TRBJ1-4; TRBD1 is a possible D gene (6 bases). CDR1 is SNHLY, CDR2 FYNNEI, per germline. Trimming took off 6 bases at V and 7 bases at J, with 9 bases between the two ends. The length of the CDR3 is 12 residues. CDR3 residues: CASRRTAEKLFF. DNA for the CDR3: TGTGCCAGCAGAAGGACAGCTGAAAAACTGTTTTTT.

The V and J genes are TRBV6-5 and TRBJ2-5, with TRBD1 matching over 10 bases. The CDR3 spans 15 residues. The germline V gene encodes CDR1 MNHEY and CDR2 SVGAGI. The J segment lost 6 bases and the V segment lost 10 bases, leaving 14 bases of the junction unmatched. In DNA, the CDR3 is TGTGCCACCTCCACCGGGACAGGGGTTGTGAAGACCCAGTACTTC. Its protein product is CATSTGTGVVKTQYF.